In this sample, the clone carrying this T cell receptor beta chain turned up many times. The antigen is not known. This record comes from a study of T cells in Graves' hyperthyroidism and ophthalmopathy. The germline gives CDR1 SGHTA, CDR2 FQGNSA. CDR3 length: 14 residues. Trimming removed 2 bases at V and 10 bases at J, with 17 bases between. Stable hyperthyroidism: no ophthalmopathy progression over 18 months of follow-up. Regarding the study as a whole: The model made its ophthalmopathy prediction, and onset followed a median approximately 7 months later. Researchers found most expanded thyroid clonotypes above 0.001 in blood as well.

Amplified TCR beta CDR3 regions came from RNA transcripts. TCR CDR3 regions were first amplified by RT-PCR with HTBI primers. TCRdb passed the multiplex PCR reads through MiXCR, listing each CDR3 protein once. The sample consists of approximately 560,000 distinct CDR3 sequences, under 60% of them appearing once. The sequenced sample consisted of peripheral blood or thyroid tissue (not recorded which). This rearrangement joins TRBV7-2 to TRBJ1-1; D perhaps matches TRBD1 (5 bases). The clonotype was recovered from a young woman with Graves' hyperthyroidism. The chain's CDR3 is CASSLRGRQDGAFF. In DNA form, the CDR3 reads TGTGCCAGCAGCTTACGGGGCCGCCAAGATGGAGCTTTCTTT. Drawing the rest from reference TRBV7-2 and TRBJ1-1, the complete variable domain is GAGVSQSPSNKVTEKGKDVELRCDPISGHTALYWYRQSLGQGLEFLIYFQGNSAPDKSGLPSDRFSAERTGGSVSTLTIQRTQQEDSAVYLCASSLRGRQDGAFFGQGTRLTVV.